Listed here are 32 T cell receptor beta chains from one sample, sequenced in a study of cytomegalovirus exposure and HLA in healthy donors. The PCR ran on 60 Vbeta and 13 Jbeta primers. Produced via immunoSEQ multiplex PCR; TCRdb's table is partial and in-frame only. Of roughly 110,000 clones detected, 77% appear once; the ten largest clones hold approximately 11%. Sequenced: PBMCs. The source of these receptors is a man aged 40-55 years in good health and CMV-seropositive.

The chain carries TRBV5-5 and TRBJ2-7, with TRBD1 matching over 7 bases. Germline V lookup: CDR1 SGHKS, CDR2 YYEKEE (reference sequence). The CDR3 extends over 14 amino acids. With 5 bases clipped from V and 3 bases from J, the junction kept 8 bases outside the gene matches. This CDR3 reads CASRPTGQGYEQYF. Here the CDR3 DNA reads TGTGCCAGCAGGCCGACAGGGCAAGGCTACGAGCAGTACTTC. The whole variable domain, filled in from reference TRBV5-5 and TRBJ2-7, reads DAGVTQSPTHLIKTRGQQVTLRCSPISGHKSVSWYQQVLGQGPQFIFQYYEKEERGRGNFPDRFSARQFPNYSSELNVNALLLGDSALYLCASRPTGQGYEQYFGPGTRLTVT.

This chain links TRBV29-1 with TRBJ1-1, with 8 bases lining up with TRBD1. This CDR3 is 14 amino acids long. J was trimmed by 1 base and V by 4 bases; bases with no gene match: 5. The V gene's germline CDR1 is SQVTM and CDR2 ANQGSEA. The CDR3 spells CSVAETGENTEAFF. In DNA, the CDR3 is TGCAGCGTTGCCGAGACAGGGGAGAACACTGAAGCTTTCTTT.

The rearrangement joins TRBV30 to TRBJ2-1; 8 positions match TRBD2. With V trimmed by 1 base and J by 5 bases, 7 bases remained unmatched. Germline values: CDR1 GTSNPN, CDR2 SVGIG (reference sequence). The CDR3 has 15 residues. The CDR3: CAWSATAGANNEQFF. The CDR3 DNA reads TGTGCCTGGAGTGCAACAGCGGGGGCGAACAATGAGCAGTTCTTC.

The chain employs TRBV15 and TRBJ1-2, with D maybe TRBD1 (5 bases). Germline values: CDR1 LNHNV, CDR2 YYDKDF (reference sequence). The germline V and J ends were trimmed by 9 bases and 1 base, with 18 bases remaining between them. The CDR3 is 15 amino acids. Written as DNA, the CDR3 is TGTGCCACAGCTATTGACAGCCTCCTTAACTATGGCTACACCTTC. Protein: CATAIDSLLNYGYTF. The full variable domain, completed using reference TRBV15 and TRBJ1-2, is DAMVIQNPRYQVTQFGKPVTLSCSQTLNHNVMYWYQQKSSQAPKLLFHYYDKDFNNEADTPDNFQSRRPNTSFCFLDIRSPGLGDTAMYLCATAIDSLLNYGYTFGSGTRLTVV.

The sample holds a few counts of this clone. The genes are TRBV27 and TRBJ1-6; perhaps TRBD1 as D (6 bases). CDR3 length: 15 amino acids. Germline assignment: CDR1 MNHEY and CDR2 SMNVEV (reference sequence). The V gene lost 3 bases and the J gene lost 2 bases, with 8 bases spanning the gap. The CDR3, as DNA: TGTGCCAGCAGTTTCGAGGGGGCCTATAATTCACCCCTCCACTTT. The encoded protein is CASSFEGAYNSPLHF.

V is TRBV27 and J is TRBJ2-7; 15 bases fit TRBD2. The CDR3 extends over 16 amino acids. V dropped 5 bases and J dropped 5; count of bases not matched to a gene: 7. Germline V lookup: CDR1 MNHEY, CDR2 SMNVEV (reference sequence). CDR3 region: CASSIRTSGGGHEQYF. In DNA form, the CDR3 reads TGTGCCAGCAGTATACGGACTAGCGGGGGGGGCCACGAGCAGTACTTC.

V usage is TRBV5-1 and J usage is TRBJ2-5; no clear D gene. Trimming left V 0 bases short and J 5 bases short, with 8 bases between. The CDR3 covers 13 residues. CDR1 is SGHRS and CDR2 is YFSETQ in the germline V gene. CDR3 sequence (DNA): TGCGCCAGCAGCTTGGGCGGTTCGGAGACCCAGTACTTC. It yields the protein CASSLGGSETQYF.

This clone was seen a few times. This chain joins TRBV4-1 and TRBJ2-1; no reliable D call. CDR3 length equals 15 residues. Germline lookup yields CDR1 MGHRA and CDR2 YSYEKL. V gave up 7 bases and J gave up 0 bases, with 13 bases separating them. CDR3 DNA: TGCGCCAGCAACCTTTATACAGCCTCCTACAATGAGCAGTTCTTC. It codes for CASNLYTASYNEQFF.

The chain has TRBV28 and TRBJ2-1, with 8 bases fitting TRBD2. V shed 8 bases, J shed 7 bases, and the junction held 4 bases outside the gene matches. The CDR3 has 12 residues. Looked up from germline, CDR1 is MDHEN and CDR2 is SYDVKM. CDR3 nucleotides: TGTGCCAGCGAATTAGCGGGGAATGAGCAGTTCTTC. Amino acid sequence: CASELAGNEQFF.

The chain combines TRBV7-8 with TRBJ1-3, with D hard to call. The ends were cut back, 7 bases at V and 4 bases at J, with 11 bases in the middle. The germline CDR1 and CDR2 sequences are SGHVS and FQNEAQ. CDR3 size: 13 residues. In nucleotides, the CDR3 is TGTGCCAGCACCCATCTAGGCGGAAACACCATATATTTT. Protein product: CASTHLGGNTIYF.

The V and J genes are TRBV9 and TRBJ2-4, with TRBD2 matching 11 bases. V lost 3 bases and J lost 2; bases outside the gene matches: 4. The CDR3 is 16 residues long. Germline values: CDR1 SGDLS, CDR2 YYNGEE. The chain's CDR3 is CASSDSGGATKNIQYF. The CDR3 DNA reads as TGTGCCAGCAGCGATAGCGGGGGGGCGACCAAAAACATTCAGTACTTC.

This clone was counted between two and nine times. The rearrangement uses TRBV25-1 and TRBJ2-5, with 13 bases matching TRBD2. The CDR3 is 17 amino acids. Germline CDR1 reads MGHDK; CDR2 reads SYGVNS. With 7 bases clipped from V and 0 bases from J, the junction kept 8 bases outside the gene matches. The CDR3 sequence: CASTPRGLAGNQETQYF. The CDR3 nucleotides are TGTGCCAGCACTCCCCGGGGACTAGCGGGGAACCAAGAGACCCAGTACTTC. The entire variable domain, with the rest obtained from reference TRBV25-1 and TRBJ2-5, is as follows: EADIYQTPRYLVIGTGKKITLECSQTMGHDKMYWYQQDPGMELHLIHYSYGVNSTEKGDLSSESTVSRIRTEHFPLTLESARPSHTSQYLCASTPRGLAGNQETQYFGPGTRLLVL.

The chain employs TRBV6-5 and TRBJ1-5; D ambiguous. Germline V CDR1 and CDR2: MNHEY, SVGAGI. V dropped 5 bases and J dropped 2 bases, with 10 bases sitting between them. The CDR3 is made up of 14 amino acids. CDR3 amino acids: CASSRGVGNQPQHF. CDR3 DNA: TGTGCCAGCAGTCGGGGAGTTGGCAATCAGCCCCAGCATTTT.

The V gene is TRBV7-2, the J gene TRBJ1-1; weak D call: TRBD1 (5 bases). Trimming stripped 2 bases from V and 1 base from J, with 8 bases between. Germline CDR1 and CDR2: SGHTA and FQGNSA. The CDR3 covers 14 residues. The CDR3 protein is CASSLRGQNTEAFF. The CDR3 DNA follows: TGTGCCAGCAGCTTACGAGGACAGAACACTGAAGCTTTCTTT.

The genes are TRBV30 and TRBJ1-1; TRBD1 matches at 8 bases. Germline V gene data show CDR1 as GTSNPN and CDR2 as SVGIG (reference sequence). J gave up 0 bases and V 5 bases, and 14 bases lay outside the gene matches. The CDR3 has 17 amino acids. CDR3 in DNA: TGTGCCTGGGTAACCCAGGGGGCATGGCGCATGAACACTGAAGCTTTCTTT. It yields the protein CAWVTQGAWRMNTEAFF.

The gene calls are TRBV13 and TRBJ2-1; maybe TRBD1 (5 bases). CDR1 is PRHDT and CDR2 is FYEKMQ in the germline V gene (reference sequence). Trimming took 3 bases from V and 2 from J, leaving 11 bases between them. The CDR3 sequence is 15 residues long. The CDR3 protein is CASSFQGKAYNEQFF. The CDR3, as DNA: TGTGCCAGCAGCTTCCAGGGAAAGGCCTACAATGAGCAGTTCTTC.

In DNA, the CDR3 is TGTGCCAGTAGTATTCTCAGCGGGGTGGGAGATACGCAGTATTTT. Protein sequence: CASSILSGVGDTQYF. The chain carries TRBV19 and TRBJ2-3; 7 bases match TRBD2. The CDR3 is 15 amino acids. V trimming: 3 bases; J trimming: 5 bases; junction bases outside the gene matches: 8. Germline CDR1 is LNHDA and CDR2 is SQIVND (reference sequence).

The gene calls are TRBV6-1 and TRBJ2-7; 11 bases are shared with TRBD1. Looked up from germline, CDR1 is MNHNS and CDR2 is SASEGT. V trimming: 3 bases; J trimming: 3 bases; junction bases outside the gene matches: 4. The CDR3 is 15 amino acids. The CDR3 reads CASSDTGTGGYEQYF. The CDR3 DNA is TGTGCCAGCAGTGATACCGGGACAGGGGGCTACGAGCAGTACTTC.

The V call is TRBV7-2, the J call TRBJ2-5, with D possibly TRBD1 on 5 matching bases. Trimming left V 6 bases short and J 1 base short, with 18 bases between. Germline V lookup: CDR1 SGHTA, CDR2 FQGNSA. This CDR3 spans 16 amino acids. The CDR3, as DNA: TGTGCCAGCAGTGCAGACGGTACAGGTAGCCAAGAGACCCAGTACTTC. Its translation is CASSADGTGSQETQYF. Drawing the rest from reference TRBV7-2 and TRBJ2-5, the complete variable domain is GAGVSQSPSNKVTEKGKDVELRCDPISGHTALYWYRQSLGQGLEFLIYFQGNSAPDKSGLPSDRFSAERTGGSVSTLTIQRTQQEDSAVYLCASSADGTGSQETQYFGPGTRLLVL.

The rearrangement joins TRBV5-1 to TRBJ1-4; D not certain. The CDR3 loop spans 14 amino acids. CDR1 and CDR2 from the germline V gene are SGHRS and YFSETQ. Between the trimmed V and J ends, which lost 4 bases and 5 bases, there was a span of 12 bases. The CDR3 DNA reads as TGCGCCAGCAGCCCTGCGGGGAGAAATGAAAAACTGTTTTTT. Protein: CASSPAGRNEKLFF.

The gene calls are TRBV5-1 and TRBJ2-3; 8 bases line up with TRBD1. The germline V gene encodes CDR1 SGHRS and CDR2 YFSETQ. CDR3 length equals 15 residues. V dropped 0 bases and J dropped 4; count of bases not matched to a gene: 4. The CDR3 loop is CASSLGGQGPDTQYF. The CDR3 DNA is TGCGCCAGCAGCTTGGGAGGACAGGGCCCAGATACGCAGTATTTT.

The chain links TRBV11-2 to TRBJ2-1; possible D gene TRBD2, 6 bases. The germline V gene encodes CDR1 SGHAT and CDR2 FQNNGV. Trimming left V 3 bases short and J 7 bases short, with 13 bases between. The CDR3 runs 14 residues. CDR3 protein: CASSFAGFVNEQFF. CDR3 bases: TGTGCCAGCAGCTTTGCGGGGTTTGTTAATGAGCAGTTCTTC.

This chain uses TRBV11-2 with TRBJ2-1; possibly TRBD2 for D (5 bases). Germline V gene lookup returns CDR1 SGHAT and CDR2 FQNNGV. This CDR3 contains 14 residues. V was shortened by 5 bases and J by 5 bases, with 13 bases between the two germline ends. The CDR3 here is CASSAVGDNNEQFF. DNA of the CDR3: TGTGCCAGCAGCGCCGTCGGGGATAACAATGAGCAGTTCTTC.

As for this clone: The sample contains more than one DNA sequence encoding this CDR3. The chain couples TRBV5-1 to TRBJ2-1; 10 positions match TRBD2. The CDR3 extends over 14 amino acids. Germline V gene lookup returns CDR1 SGHRS and CDR2 YFSETQ. V was clipped by 4 bases and J by 4 bases; unmatched bases: 2. The DNA for the CDR3 is TGCGCCAGCAGCAGTAGCGGGGGGTACAATGAGCAGTTCTTC. This sequence encodes CASSSSGGYNEQFF. Full variable domain (missing parts from reference TRBV5-1 and TRBJ2-1): KAGVTQTPRYLIKTRGQQVTLSCSPISGHRSVSWYQQTPGQGLQFLFEYFSETQRNKGNFPGRFSGRQFSNSRSEMNVSTLELGDSALYLCASSSSGGYNEQFFGPGTRLTVL.

This clone was counted between two and nine times. Mismatch with germline at one junction end may stem from a read error. The chain is built from TRBV4-1 and TRBJ2-1, with 9 bases that match TRBD1. The CDR3 has 15 amino acids. Germline V CDR1 and CDR2: MGHRA, YSYEKL. The CDR3 loop is CASTQQGAQYNEQFF. CDR3 DNA: TGCGCCAGCACCCAACAGGGGGCGCAGTACAATGAGCAGTTCTTC.

The J gene is TRBJ2-1, the V gene TRBV5-6; possibly TRBD2 for D (7 bases). Germline V gene lookup returns CDR1 SGHDT and CDR2 YYEEEE. The CDR3 sequence is 15 residues long. Trimming removed 0 bases at V and 3 bases at J, with 10 bases between. The CDR3 spells CASSLEGGLYNEQFF. The CDR3 DNA follows: TGTGCCAGCAGCTTGGAGGGGGGGCTCTACAATGAGCAGTTCTTC.

The rearrangement uses TRBV28 and TRBJ1-5; D is possibly TRBD1 (5 bases). The CDR3 sequence is 16 residues long. From germline, CDR1 is MDHEN and CDR2 SYDVKM. The V end was cut by 4 bases, the J end by 0 bases, with 13 bases between. CDR3 bases: TGTGCCAGCAGTTCCGCGGGGGGGGTTAGCAATCAGCCCCAGCATTTT. As protein: CASSSAGGVSNQPQHF.

V usage is TRBV7-9 and J usage is TRBJ2-7; possible D gene TRBD1, 6 bases. This CDR3 is 16 amino acids long. Trimming left V 3 bases short and J 5 bases short, with 20 bases between. From germline, CDR1 is SEHNR and CDR2 FQNEAQ (reference sequence). DNA of the CDR3: TGTGCCAGCAGCTTGGACCTGGGGGCTAGCACTCACGAGCAGTACTTC. It yields the protein CASSLDLGASTHEQYF.

V usage is TRBV30 and J usage is TRBJ2-1; a weak D match, TRBD2 (6 bases). V lost 8 bases to trimming and J lost 5 bases, with 13 bases between them. CDR3 length: 12 amino acids. The germline CDR1 and CDR2 sequences are GTSNPN and SVGIG (reference sequence). The CDR3 DNA reads as TGTGCCGGGGGGACTCTGGACAATGAGCAGTTCTTC. It codes for CAGGTLDNEQFF.

The chain recombines TRBV2 with TRBJ1-5; D gene unclear. V lost 1 base, J lost 3 bases, and 10 bases lay in between. The CDR3 is 15 amino acids. Germline CDR1 SNHLY, CDR2 FYNNEI. The chain's CDR3 is CASSEDSLANQPQHF. Here the CDR3 DNA reads TGTGCCAGCAGTGAAGACAGCCTTGCCAATCAGCCCCAGCATTTT.

J is TRBJ1-3 and V is TRBV6-5, with TRBD1 matching 9 bases. Germline loops: CDR1 MNHEY, CDR2 SVGAGI. The ends lost 6 bases at V and 0 bases at J; junction bases unmatched: 0. The CDR3 spans 14 residues. CDR3 bases: TGTGCCAGCAGGGACAGGGGCTCTGGAAACACCATATATTTT. Translation: CASRDRGSGNTIYF.

This rearrangement joins TRBV18 to TRBJ2-7; TRBD1 is a possible D gene (5 bases). CDR3 length: 12 amino acids. Germline V gene data show CDR1 as KGHSH and CDR2 as LQKENI. The V end was cut by 2 bases, the J end by 5 bases, with 7 bases between. CDR3 residues: CASSPSRDEQYF. The CDR3 DNA is TGTGCCAGCTCACCAAGCAGGGACGAGCAGTACTTC.